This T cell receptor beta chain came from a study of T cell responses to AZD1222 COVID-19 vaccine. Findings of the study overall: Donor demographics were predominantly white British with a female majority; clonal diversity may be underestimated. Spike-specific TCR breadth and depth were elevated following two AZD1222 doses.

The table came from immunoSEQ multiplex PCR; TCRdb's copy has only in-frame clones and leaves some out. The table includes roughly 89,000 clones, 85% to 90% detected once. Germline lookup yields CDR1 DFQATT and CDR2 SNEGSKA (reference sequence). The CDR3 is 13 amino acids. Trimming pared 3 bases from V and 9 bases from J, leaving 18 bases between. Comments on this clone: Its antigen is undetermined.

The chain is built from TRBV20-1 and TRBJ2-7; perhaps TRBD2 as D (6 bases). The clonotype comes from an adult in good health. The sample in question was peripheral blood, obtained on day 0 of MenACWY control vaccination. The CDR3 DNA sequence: TGCAGTGCTAGTAGCGGAGACTCCCTAGGGCAGTACTTC. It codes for CSASSGDSLGQYF.